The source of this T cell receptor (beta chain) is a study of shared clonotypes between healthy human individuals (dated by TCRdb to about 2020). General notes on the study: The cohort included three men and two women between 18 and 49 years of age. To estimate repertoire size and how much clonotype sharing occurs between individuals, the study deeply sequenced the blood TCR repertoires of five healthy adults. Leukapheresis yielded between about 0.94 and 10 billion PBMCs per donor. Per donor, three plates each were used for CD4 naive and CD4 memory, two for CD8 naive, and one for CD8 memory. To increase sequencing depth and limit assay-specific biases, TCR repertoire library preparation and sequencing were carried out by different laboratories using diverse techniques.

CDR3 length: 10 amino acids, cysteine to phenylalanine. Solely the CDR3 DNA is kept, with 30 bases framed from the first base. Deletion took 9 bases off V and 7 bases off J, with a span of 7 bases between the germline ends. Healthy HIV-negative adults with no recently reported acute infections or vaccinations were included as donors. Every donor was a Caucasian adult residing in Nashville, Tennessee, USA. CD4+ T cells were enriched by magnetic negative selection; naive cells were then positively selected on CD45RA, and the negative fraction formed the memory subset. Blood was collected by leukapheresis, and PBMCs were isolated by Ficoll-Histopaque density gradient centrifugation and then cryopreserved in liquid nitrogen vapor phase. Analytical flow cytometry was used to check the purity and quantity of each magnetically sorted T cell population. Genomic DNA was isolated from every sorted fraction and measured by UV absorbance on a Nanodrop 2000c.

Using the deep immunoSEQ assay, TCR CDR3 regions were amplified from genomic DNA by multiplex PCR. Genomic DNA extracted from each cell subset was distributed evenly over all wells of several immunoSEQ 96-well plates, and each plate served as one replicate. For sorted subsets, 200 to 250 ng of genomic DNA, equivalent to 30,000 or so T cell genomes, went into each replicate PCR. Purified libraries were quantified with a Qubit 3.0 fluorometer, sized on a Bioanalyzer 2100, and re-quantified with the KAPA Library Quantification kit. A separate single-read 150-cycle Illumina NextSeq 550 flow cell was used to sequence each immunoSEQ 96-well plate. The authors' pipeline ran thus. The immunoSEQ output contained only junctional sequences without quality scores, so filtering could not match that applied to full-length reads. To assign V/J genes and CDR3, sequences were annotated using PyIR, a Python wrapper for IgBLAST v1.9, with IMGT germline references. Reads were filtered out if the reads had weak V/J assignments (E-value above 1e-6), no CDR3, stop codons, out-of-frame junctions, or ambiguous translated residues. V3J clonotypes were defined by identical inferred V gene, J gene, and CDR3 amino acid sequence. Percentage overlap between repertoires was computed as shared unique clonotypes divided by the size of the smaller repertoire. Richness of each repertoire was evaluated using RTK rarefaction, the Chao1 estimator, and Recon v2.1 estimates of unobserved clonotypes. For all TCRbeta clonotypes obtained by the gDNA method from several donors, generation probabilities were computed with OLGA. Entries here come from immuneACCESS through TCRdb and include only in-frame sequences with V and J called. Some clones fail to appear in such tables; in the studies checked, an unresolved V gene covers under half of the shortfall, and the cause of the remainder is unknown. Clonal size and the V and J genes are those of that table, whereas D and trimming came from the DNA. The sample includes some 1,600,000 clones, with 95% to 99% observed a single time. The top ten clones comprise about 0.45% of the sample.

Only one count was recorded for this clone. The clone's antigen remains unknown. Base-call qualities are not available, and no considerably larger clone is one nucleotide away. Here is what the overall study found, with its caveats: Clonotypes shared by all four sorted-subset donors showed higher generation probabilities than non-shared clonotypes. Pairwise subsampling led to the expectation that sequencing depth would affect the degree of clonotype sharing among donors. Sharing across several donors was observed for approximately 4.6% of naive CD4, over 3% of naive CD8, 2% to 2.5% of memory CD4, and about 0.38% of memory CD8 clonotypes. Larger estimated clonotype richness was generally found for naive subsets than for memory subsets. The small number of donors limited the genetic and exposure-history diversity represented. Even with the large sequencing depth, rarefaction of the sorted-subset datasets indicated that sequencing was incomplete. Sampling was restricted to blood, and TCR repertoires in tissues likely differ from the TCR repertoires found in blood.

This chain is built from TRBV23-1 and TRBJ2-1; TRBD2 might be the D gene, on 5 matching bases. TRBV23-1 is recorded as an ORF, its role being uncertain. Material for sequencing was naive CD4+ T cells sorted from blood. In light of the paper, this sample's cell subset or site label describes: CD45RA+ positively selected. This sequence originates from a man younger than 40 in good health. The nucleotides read TGCGCCAGTCCGGGGAATGAGCAGTTCTTC. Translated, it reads CASPGNEQFF.